This T cell receptor beta chain was obtained from a study of blood T cell repertoires in COVID-19. Study-wide context: Acute and convalescent COVID-19 specimens originated in the United States, Italy and Spain. PBMCs, B-cell-depleted T cells, or T cells were the source of the cDNA or gDNA that made up the material.

Source study methods: Cell counts per sample came from amplifying reference gene primers. The protocol was immunoSEQ multiplex PCR, while the TCRdb copy is restricted to in-frame clones and leaves out a portion. V and J calls and clone size are copied from that table; D and trimming were computed from the DNA. The sample has 55,000 to 90,000 clones, 70% to 90% seen once. This clonotype originated in a man between 65 and 80 years old with active COVID-19. Sequenced material: peripheral blood.

The DNA for the CDR3 is TGTGCCAGCTCACCGCGGGGGGGGGCTAGCTCCGGGGAGCTGTTTTTT. Residues: CASSPRGGASSGELFF. The gene calls are TRBV18 and TRBJ2-2, with 9 nucleotides matching TRBD2. V shed 3 bases and J 6 bases; nucleotides not matched to a gene: 8. This CDR3 spans 16 amino acids. Germline V gene data show CDR1 as KGHSH and CDR2 as LQKENI.